The clone carrying this T cell receptor (beta chain) appeared a few times. Its cognate antigen is unknown. Germline CDR1 and CDR2: SGHVS and FQNEAQ. This CDR3 is 12 amino acids long. Trimming removed 1 base from V and 7 bases from J, with 4 bases in between. This record belongs to a study of T cells in narcolepsy. Study-level results: Autoreactive clonotypes reportedly recurred in blood of same and different patients, not controls. Same-patient CSF and blood CD4+ T cell clonotypes included HCRT-specific and TRIB2-specific autoreactive ones.

Profiled with immunoSEQ multiplex PCR; TCRdb holds only in-frame clones, not every one. Here the sample spans 25,000 to 35,000 clones, around nine tenths being singletons. The sample taken for sequencing was CD45RA- memory CD4+ T cells from PBMCs. The receptor was derived from a human donor with narcolepsy. The chain combines TRBV7-8 with TRBJ2-2; D ambiguous. The CDR3 region has the DNA TGTGCCAGCAGCTTAGGATTCGGGGAGCTGTTTTTT. Encoded protein: CASSLGFGELFF.